The 20 T cell receptor beta chains below all came from one sample that was sequenced in a study of shared clonotypes between healthy human individuals. The protocol was immunoSEQ multiplex PCR, while the TCRdb copy is restricted to in-frame clones and leaves out a portion. The sample lists roughly 660,000 clones; less than 95% were seen once. Sequenced material: memory CD8+ T cells from PBMCs. Indicated subset: CD45RO+ cells pooled with CCR7-negative TemRA cells. The receptors shown here come from a man aged 18-30 years in good health. Some clones in this sample may be carry-over from other donors' samples.

CDR3: CASSRGTIGELFF. CDR3 DNA: TGCGCCAGCAGCCGGGGGACTATCGGGGAGCTGTTTTTT. The chain uses TRBV4-1 and TRBJ2-2, with 7 bases matching TRBD2. The germline V gene encodes CDR1 MGHRA and CDR2 YSYEKL. The junction had 3 bases not matched to a gene; V was cut back by 4 bases and J by 7 bases. This CDR3 is built from 13 residues.

This chain links TRBV27 with TRBJ2-1, with 11 bases identical to TRBD2. The CDR3 is 15 amino acids. Trimming took 5 bases from V and 7 from J; bases not matched to a gene: 7. Germline CDR1 MNHEY, CDR2 SMNVEV (reference sequence). The DNA for the CDR3 is TGTGCCAGCAGTATGGGACTAGCGGCCTTTAATGAGCAGTTCTTC. This encodes CASSMGLAAFNEQFF.

V and J are TRBV21-1 and TRBJ2-7; TRBD1 reflects the table's D call only, with no check against the DNA. TRBV21-1 is deemed a pseudogene. The CDR3 length is 11 residues. Here the CDR3 reads CASSHSYEQYF. The CDR3, as DNA: TGTGCCAGCAGCCACTCCTACGAGCAGTACTTC.

The CDR3 loop is CASSLTGGEQYF. In nucleotides, the CDR3 is TGTGCCAGCAGCTTGACGGGGGGCGAGCAGTACTTC. The J gene is TRBJ2-7, the V gene TRBV5-6, with TRBD2 identical over 7 bases. V lost 1 base and J lost 6; bases outside the gene matches: 1. Germline-derived CDR1 and CDR2 are SGHDT and YYEEEE. This CDR3 contains 12 residues.

This chain connects TRBV28 to TRBJ1-1, with D possibly TRBD1 on 5 matching bases. With 0 bases removed from V and 2 bases from J, the gap between germline ends came to 13 bases. This CDR3 is built from 16 residues. Looked up from germline, CDR1 is MDHEN and CDR2 is SYDVKM. CDR3 nucleotides: TGTGCCAGCAGTTTATGGGGGGGTGGGTTAAACACTGAAGCTTTCTTT. Translating gives CASSLWGGGLNTEAFF.

There are a few counts of this clone. The CDR3, as DNA: TGTGCCAGCAGCTTAGCCTCGACAGGGAACGGCTACACCTTC. It specifies CASSLASTGNGYTF. The chain recombines TRBV11-2 with TRBJ1-2; 7 positions agree with TRBD1. CDR3 size: 14 residues. The V gene end was trimmed by 1 base and the J gene end by 8 bases; junction bases not matched to a gene: 7. The germline CDR1 and CDR2 sequences are SGHAT and FQNNGV.

This chain uses TRBV27 with TRBJ2-5; D is undetermined. The germline V and J ends were trimmed by 5 bases and 1 base, with 14 bases remaining between them. The germline CDR1 and CDR2 sequences are MNHEY and SMNVEV (reference sequence). This CDR3 comprises 15 residues. The CDR3 nucleotides are TGTGCCAGCAGTCAAGCCCGACGGATCCAAGAGACCCAGTACTTC. Amino acids: CASSQARRIQETQYF.

The chain has TRBV6-6 and TRBJ1-2, with D maybe TRBD1 (6 bases). In germline, CDR1 is MNHNY, CDR2 SVGAGI (reference sequence). The CDR3 totals 14 residues. Between the trimmed V and J ends, which lost 1 base and 6 bases, there was a span of 12 bases. DNA of the CDR3: TGTGCCAGCAGTTACTGGGGGGCTCAGGATGGCTACACCTTC. It translates to CASSYWGAQDGYTF.

The chain joins TRBV4-2 to TRBJ2-1; D not resolved. The CDR3 extends over 11 amino acids. The germline V gene encodes CDR1 LGHNA and CDR2 YNFKEQ. The V gene lost 1 base and the J gene lost 10 bases, with 5 bases spanning the gap. CDR3 sequence: CASSQGLEQFF. The CDR3, as DNA: TGTGCCAGCAGCCAAGGCCTCGAGCAGTTCTTC.

J is TRBJ1-1 and V is TRBV27, with 9 bases aligning to TRBD1. The CDR3 consists of 16 residues. Looked up from germline, CDR1 is MNHEY and CDR2 is SMNVEV (reference sequence). J was trimmed by 5 bases and V by 2 bases; bases with no gene match: 9. Written as DNA, the CDR3 is TGTGCCAGCAGTTTACTCCCCGGACAGGGGAGGACTGAAGCTTTCTTT. It encodes CASSLLPGQGRTEAFF.

The chain carries TRBV5-1 and TRBJ2-7, with D unclear. This CDR3 has 15 residues. Germline V gene sequence: CDR1 SGHRS, CDR2 YFSETQ. V gave up 4 bases and J gave up 1 base, with 15 bases separating them. The CDR3 loop is CASSVTLETSYEQYF. Here the CDR3 DNA reads TGCGCCAGCAGCGTCACCCTAGAGACATCCTACGAGCAGTACTTC.

The chain has TRBV28 and TRBJ1-5; a possible D gene is TRBD1 (6 bases). The germline CDR1 and CDR2 sequences are MDHEN and SYDVKM. V was trimmed by 5 bases and J by 4 bases, leaving 12 bases between them. The CDR3 extends over 14 amino acids. The CDR3 DNA is TGTGCCAGCAGTCAGACAGGACCTAATCAGCCCCAGCATTTT. Protein sequence: CASSQTGPNQPQHF.

J is TRBJ2-1 and V is TRBV19, with 8 bases that match TRBD2. Germline V gene sequence: CDR1 LNHDA, CDR2 SQIVND (reference sequence). The ends lost 3 bases at V and 5 bases at J; junction bases unmatched: 6. CDR3 length: 15 residues. CDR3 DNA: TGTGCCAGTAGTATTAGGACTAGCCACCACAATGAGCAGTTCTTC. Encoded protein: CASSIRTSHHNEQFF.

The rearrangement joins TRBV30 to TRBJ2-3; D remains ambiguous. The CDR3 covers 12 residues. The germline V gene has CDR1 GTSNPN and CDR2 SVGIG (reference sequence). V shed 1 base and J shed 8 bases, with 10 bases lying between them. CDR3 residues: CAWSGLSSTQYF. Here the CDR3 DNA reads TGTGCCTGGAGTGGGTTATCCAGTACGCAGTATTTT. Full variable domain (missing parts from reference TRBV30 and TRBJ2-3): SQTIHQWPATLVQPVGSPLSLECTVEGTSNPNLYWYRQAAGRGLQLLFYSVGIGQISSEVPQNLSASRPQDRQFILSSKKLLLSDSGFYLCAWSGLSSTQYFGPGTRLTVL.

The V gene is TRBV10-3, the J gene TRBJ2-1; 11 bases line up with TRBD2. CDR1 and CDR2 (germline): ENHRY, SYGVKD. The trim removed 4 bases at V and 4 bases at J, leaving 3 bases unmatched. The CDR3 consists of 15 residues. CDR3 protein: CAISGGLAVYNEQFF. Here the CDR3 DNA reads TGTGCCATCAGTGGGGGACTAGCGGTATACAATGAGCAGTTCTTC.

The genes are TRBV5-1 and TRBJ2-1; unclear D gene. V dropped 3 bases and J dropped 8 bases, with 18 bases sitting between them. The CDR3 has 15 residues. Germline CDR1 reads SGHRS; CDR2 reads YFSETQ. The CDR3 loop reads CASSSGPIKPDEQFF. As DNA, the CDR3 is TGCGCCAGCAGCTCCGGACCAATAAAGCCTGATGAGCAGTTCTTC. The whole variable domain, filled in from reference TRBV5-1 and TRBJ2-1, reads KAGVTQTPRYLIKTRGQQVTLSCSPISGHRSVSWYQQTPGQGLQFLFEYFSETQRNKGNFPGRFSGRQFSNSRSEMNVSTLELGDSALYLCASSSGPIKPDEQFFGPGTRLTVL.

The V call is TRBV7-5, the J call TRBJ2-5; TRBD2, the table's D call, lacks a check against the DNA. TRBV7-5 is a recognized pseudogene. The CDR3 spans 17 residues. This CDR3 is CVRSLDFHGRRQETQYF. The CDR3 nucleotides are TGTGTCAGAAGCTTAGACTTCCATGGGAGGCGCCAAGAGACCCAGTACTTC.

The V call is TRBV5-6, the J call TRBJ2-7; tentative D call: TRBD1 (6 bases). V was pared by 0 bases and J by 4 bases, with 11 bases between. CDR3 length: 14 residues. Germline V gives CDR1 SGHDT, CDR2 YYEEEE. As DNA, the CDR3 is TGTGCCAGCAGCTTGGGGGCCCAGGGGTACGAGCAGTACTTC. Its translation is CASSLGAQGYEQYF. Full variable domain (remainder filled in from reference TRBV5-6 and TRBJ2-7): DAGVTQSPTHLIKTRGQQVTLRCSPKSGHDTVSWYQQALGQGPQFIFQYYEEEERQRGNFPDRFSGHQFPNYSSELNVNALLLGDSALYLCASSLGAQGYEQYFGPGTRLTVT.

This chain uses TRBV2 with TRBJ2-3; 9 positions match TRBD2. The V gene end was trimmed by 8 bases and the J gene end by 1 base; junction bases not matched to a gene: 10. The CDR3 extends over 16 amino acids. CDR1 is SNHLY and CDR2 is FYNNEI in the germline V gene. CDR3 nucleotides: TGTGCCAGCGGATTTATAGCGGGAGATCGCACAGATACGCAGTATTTT. Translating gives CASGFIAGDRTDTQYF.

The gene calls are TRBV2 and TRBJ2-7; 8 bases agree with TRBD2. Germline CDR1 SNHLY, CDR2 FYNNEI. The CDR3 runs to 17 residues. V lost 6 bases to trimming and J lost 5 bases; unmatched junction nucleotides: 18. In nucleotides, the CDR3 is TGTGCCAGCAGCATTCTGCCGGGGGGGCGAGGGAAGGACGAGCAGTACTTC. Translated, it gives CASSILPGGRGKDEQYF.